This record looks at one T cell receptor beta chain sequence and its context. Its specificity is not known. The CDR3 is 15 residues long. V shed 5 bases and J shed 0 bases, with 11 bases lying between them. Germline assignment: CDR1 MNHEY and CDR2 SVGAGI. This table comes from immunoSEQ multiplex PCR, and its TCRdb copy is limited to in-frame clones, with some not included. The sample has roughly 2 million clones; 90% to 96% are singletons. The sample comes from a study of shared clonotypes between healthy human individuals. Study details: Used for every donor were three CD4 naive, three CD4 memory, two CD8 naive and one CD8 memory plate.

The study, taken as a whole, reports: In having few donors, the study represented limited genetic and exposure-history diversity.

This chain links TRBV6-5 with TRBJ2-4; a weak D match, TRBD1 (6 bases). Sample: naive CD4+ T cells sorted from blood. Specified subset: CD45RA+ positively selected. This TCR was recovered from a man aged 18 to 30 in good health. CDR3 in amino acids: CASSATGLAKNIQYF. The DNA for the CDR3 is TGTGCCAGCAGTGCGACAGGTCTAGCCAAAAACATTCAGTACTTC.